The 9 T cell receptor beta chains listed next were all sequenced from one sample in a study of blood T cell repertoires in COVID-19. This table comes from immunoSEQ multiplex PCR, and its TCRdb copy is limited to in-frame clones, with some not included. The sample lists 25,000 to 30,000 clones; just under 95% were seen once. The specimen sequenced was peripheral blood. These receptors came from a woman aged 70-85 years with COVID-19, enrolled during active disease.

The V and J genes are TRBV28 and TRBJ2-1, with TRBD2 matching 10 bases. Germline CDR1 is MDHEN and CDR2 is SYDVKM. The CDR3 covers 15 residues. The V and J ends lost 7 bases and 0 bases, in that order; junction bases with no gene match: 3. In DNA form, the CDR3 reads TGTGCCAGCATCGGACTAGCGGTCTCCTACAATGAGCAGTTCTTC. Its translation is CASIGLAVSYNEQFF.

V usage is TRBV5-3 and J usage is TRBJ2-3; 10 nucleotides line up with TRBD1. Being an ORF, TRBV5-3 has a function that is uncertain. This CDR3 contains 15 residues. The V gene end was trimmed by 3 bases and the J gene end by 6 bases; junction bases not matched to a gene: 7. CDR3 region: CARSSPGQGRDTQYF. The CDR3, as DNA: TGTGCCAGAAGCTCTCCGGGACAGGGGAGGGATACGCAGTATTTT.

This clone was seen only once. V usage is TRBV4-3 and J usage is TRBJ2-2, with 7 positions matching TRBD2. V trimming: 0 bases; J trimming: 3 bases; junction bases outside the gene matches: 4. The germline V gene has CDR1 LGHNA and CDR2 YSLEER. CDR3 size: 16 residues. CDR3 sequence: CASSQDRAGDTGELFF. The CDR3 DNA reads TGCGCCAGCAGCCAAGATAGGGCGGGAGACACCGGGGAGCTGTTTTTT.

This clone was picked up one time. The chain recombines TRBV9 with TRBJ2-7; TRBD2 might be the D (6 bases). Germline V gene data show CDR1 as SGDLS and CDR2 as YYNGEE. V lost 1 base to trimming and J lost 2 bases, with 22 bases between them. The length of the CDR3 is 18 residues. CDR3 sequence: CASSVQPSPTSPTYEQYF. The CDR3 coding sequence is TGTGCCAGCAGCGTACAACCGAGTCCTACTAGCCCGACCTACGAGCAGTACTTC. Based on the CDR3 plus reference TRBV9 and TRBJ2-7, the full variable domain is DSGVTQTPKHLITATGQRVTLRCSPRSGDLSVYWYQQSLDQGLQFLIQYYNGEERAKGNILERFSAQQFPDLHSELNLSSLELGDSALYFCASSVQPSPTSPTYEQYFGPGTRLTVT.

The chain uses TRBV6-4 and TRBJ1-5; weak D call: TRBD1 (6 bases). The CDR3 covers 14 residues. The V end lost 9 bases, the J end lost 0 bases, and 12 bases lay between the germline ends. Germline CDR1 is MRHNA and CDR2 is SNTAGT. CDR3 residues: CARCGQLSNQPQHF. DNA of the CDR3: TGTGCCAGATGTGGACAGCTTAGCAATCAGCCCCAGCATTTT.

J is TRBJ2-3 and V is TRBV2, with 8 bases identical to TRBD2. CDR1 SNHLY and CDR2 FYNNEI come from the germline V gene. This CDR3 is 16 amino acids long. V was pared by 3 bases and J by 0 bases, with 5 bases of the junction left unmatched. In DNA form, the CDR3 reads TGTGCCAGCAGTGACTCCCTAGCGGGCAGCACAGATACGCAGTATTTT. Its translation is CASSDSLAGSTDTQYF. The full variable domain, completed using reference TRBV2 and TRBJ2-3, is EPEVTQTPSHQVTQMGQEVILRCVPISNHLYFYWYRQILGQKVEFLVSFYNNEISEKSEIFDDQFSVERPDGSNFTLKIRSTKLEDSAMYFCASSDSLAGSTDTQYFGPGTRLTVL.

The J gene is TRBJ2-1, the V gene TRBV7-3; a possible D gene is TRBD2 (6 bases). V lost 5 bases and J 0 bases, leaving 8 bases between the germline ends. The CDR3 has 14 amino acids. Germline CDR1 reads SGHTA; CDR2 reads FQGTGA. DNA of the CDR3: TGTGCCAGCAGCCTCGGGGGCTCCTACAATGAGCAGTTCTTC. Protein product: CASSLGGSYNEQFF.

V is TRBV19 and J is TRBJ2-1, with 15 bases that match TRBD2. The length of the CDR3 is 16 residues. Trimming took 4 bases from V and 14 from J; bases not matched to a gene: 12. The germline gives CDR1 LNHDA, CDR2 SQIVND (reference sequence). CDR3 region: CASSTGLAGGPRAEFF. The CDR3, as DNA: TGTGCCAGTAGTACAGGACTAGCGGGAGGGCCGCGCGCGGAGTTCTTC. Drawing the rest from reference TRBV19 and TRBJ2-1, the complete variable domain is DGGITQSPKYLFRKEGQNVTLSCEQNLNHDAMYWYRQDPGQGLRLIYYSQIVNDFQKGDIAEGYSVSREKKESFPLTVTSAQKNPTAFYLCASSTGLAGGPRAEFFGPGTRLTVL.

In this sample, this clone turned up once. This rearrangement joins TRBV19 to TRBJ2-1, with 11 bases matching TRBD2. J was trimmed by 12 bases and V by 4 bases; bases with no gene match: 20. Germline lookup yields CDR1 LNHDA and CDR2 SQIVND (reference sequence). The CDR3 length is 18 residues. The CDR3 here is CASSKDPPTSGSARRQFF. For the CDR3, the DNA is TGTGCCAGTAGTAAAGACCCCCCAACTAGCGGGAGTGCCCGGCGGCAGTTCTTC.